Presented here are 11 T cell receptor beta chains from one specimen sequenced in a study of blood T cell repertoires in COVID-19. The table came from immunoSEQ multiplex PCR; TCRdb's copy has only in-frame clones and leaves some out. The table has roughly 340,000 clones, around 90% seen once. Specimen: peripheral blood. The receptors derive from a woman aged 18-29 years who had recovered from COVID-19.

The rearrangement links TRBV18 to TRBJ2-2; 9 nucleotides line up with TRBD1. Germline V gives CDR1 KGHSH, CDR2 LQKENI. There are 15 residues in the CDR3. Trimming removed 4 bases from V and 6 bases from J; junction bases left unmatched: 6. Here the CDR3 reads CASSQTGTGSGELFF. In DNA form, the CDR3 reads TGTGCCAGCTCACAAACCGGGACAGGGTCCGGGGAGCTGTTTTTT. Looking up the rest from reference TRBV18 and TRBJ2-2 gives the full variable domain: NAGVMQNPRHLVRRRGQEARLRCSPMKGHSHVYWYRQLPEEGLKFMVYLQKENIIDESGMPKERFSAEFPKEGPSILRIQQVVRGDSAAYFCASSQTGTGSGELFFGEGSRLTVL.

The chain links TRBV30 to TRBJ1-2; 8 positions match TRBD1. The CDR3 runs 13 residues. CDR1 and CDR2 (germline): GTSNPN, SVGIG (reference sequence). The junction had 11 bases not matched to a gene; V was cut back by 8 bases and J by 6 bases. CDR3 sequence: CAGLQTGENGYTF. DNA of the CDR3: TGTGCCGGCCTCCAGACAGGGGAGAATGGCTACACCTTC.

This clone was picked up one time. CDR3 loop: CASSLGVGTSGNNEQFF. CDR3 DNA sequence: TGTGCCAGCAGCTTAGGGGTCGGGACTAGCGGGAACAATGAGCAGTTCTTC. The V gene is TRBV7-9, the J gene TRBJ2-1; the match to TRBD2 covers 13 bases. The CDR3 loop spans 17 amino acids. In germline, CDR1 is SEHNR, CDR2 FQNEAQ (reference sequence). V gave up 1 base and J gave up 5 bases; unmatched junction bases: 5.

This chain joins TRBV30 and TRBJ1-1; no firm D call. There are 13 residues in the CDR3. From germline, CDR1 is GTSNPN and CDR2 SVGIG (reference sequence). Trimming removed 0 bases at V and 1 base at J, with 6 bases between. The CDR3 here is CAWSVNRNTEAFF. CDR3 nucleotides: TGTGCCTGGAGTGTAAACAGGAACACTGAAGCTTTCTTT.

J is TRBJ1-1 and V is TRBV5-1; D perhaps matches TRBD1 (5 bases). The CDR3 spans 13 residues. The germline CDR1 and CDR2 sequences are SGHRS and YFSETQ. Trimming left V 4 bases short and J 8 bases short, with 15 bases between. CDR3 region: CASSGTGGIEAFF. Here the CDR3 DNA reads TGCGCCAGCAGCGGGACCGGGGGAATAGAAGCTTTCTTT.

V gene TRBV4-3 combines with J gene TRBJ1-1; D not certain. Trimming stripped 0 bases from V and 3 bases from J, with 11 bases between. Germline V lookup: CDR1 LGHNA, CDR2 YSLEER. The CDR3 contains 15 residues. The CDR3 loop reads CASSQDSRGDTEAFF. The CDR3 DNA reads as TGCGCCAGCAGCCAAGATTCACGCGGAGACACTGAAGCTTTCTTT.

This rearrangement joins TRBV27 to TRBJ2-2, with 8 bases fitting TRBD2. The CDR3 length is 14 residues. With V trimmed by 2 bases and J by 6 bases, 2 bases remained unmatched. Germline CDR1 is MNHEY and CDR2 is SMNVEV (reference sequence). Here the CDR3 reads CASSLLGGAGELFF. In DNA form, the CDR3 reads TGTGCCAGCAGTTTACTCGGGGGGGCCGGGGAGCTGTTTTTT.

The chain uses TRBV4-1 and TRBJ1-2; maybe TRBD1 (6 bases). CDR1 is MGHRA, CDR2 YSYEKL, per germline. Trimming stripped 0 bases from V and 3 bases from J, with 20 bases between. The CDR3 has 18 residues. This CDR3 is CASSQDYLYREKDYGYTF. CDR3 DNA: TGCGCCAGCAGCCAAGATTATCTGTACAGGGAGAAGGACTATGGCTACACCTTC.

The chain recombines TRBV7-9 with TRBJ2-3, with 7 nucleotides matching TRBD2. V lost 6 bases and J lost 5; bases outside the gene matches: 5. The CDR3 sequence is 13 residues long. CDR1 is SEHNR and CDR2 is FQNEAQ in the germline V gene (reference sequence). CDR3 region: CASRSAGEDTQYF. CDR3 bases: TGTGCCAGCAGATCCGCGGGAGAAGATACGCAGTATTTT.

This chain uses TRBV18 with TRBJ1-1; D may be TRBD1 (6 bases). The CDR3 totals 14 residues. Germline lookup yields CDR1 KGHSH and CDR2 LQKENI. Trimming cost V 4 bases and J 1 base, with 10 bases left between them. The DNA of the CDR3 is TGTGCCAGCTCACAAAAGACAGGGAACACTGAAGCTTTCTTT. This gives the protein CASSQKTGNTEAFF.

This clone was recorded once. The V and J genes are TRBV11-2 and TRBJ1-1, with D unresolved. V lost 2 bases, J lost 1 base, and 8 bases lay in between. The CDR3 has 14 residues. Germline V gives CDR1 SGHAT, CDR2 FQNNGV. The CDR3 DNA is TGTGCCAGCAGCTTATCCCACGGGAACACTGAAGCTTTCTTT. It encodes CASSLSHGNTEAFF.